The 15 T cell receptor beta chains reported below all come from one sample, sequenced in a study of post-analysis software for immune sequencing data. Study-level results: TRBV segments more frequent in patients than in controls numbered about five and included TRBV5-6, TRBV5-1 and TRBV20-1.

TCR beta cDNA libraries included unique molecular identifiers. TCRdb reprocessed the PCR reads with MiXCR, giving one entry per CDR3 protein. The data contain hundreds of thousands of distinct CDR3 sequences, 25% to 30% of them singletons. Which antigens these TCRs recognize remains unknown. Sequencing used blood. These receptors originate from a girl aged 5 to 17 with multiple sclerosis.

This rearrangement joins TRBV25-1 to TRBJ1-5; no clear D. Per the germline V gene, CDR1 is MGHDK and CDR2 is SYGVNS. The CDR3 spans 12 residues. The V end was cut by 4 bases, the J end by 7 bases, with 8 bases between. CDR3 region: CASSGRGQPQHF. Here the CDR3 DNA reads TGTGCCAGCAGTGGCCGCGGGCAGCCCCAGCATTTT.

As to this clonotype: A read error is possible here, since a much larger clone lies one base away. This chain uses TRBV6-5 with TRBJ2-4; the D is unclear. CDR3 length equals 13 residues. Per the germline V gene, CDR1 is MNHEY and CDR2 is SVGAGI. Trimming took 10 bases from V and 13 from J, leaving 23 bases between them. The CDR3 is CANDKGPDNEQYF. The CDR3 DNA sequence: TGTGCCAACGACAAGGGCCCTGACAATGAGCAGTACTTC.

The rearrangement uses TRBV5-1 and TRBJ2-3; D might be TRBD1 (6 bases). Between the trimmed V and J ends, which lost 4 bases and 2 bases, there was a span of 14 bases. Germline V gene data show CDR1 as SGHRS and CDR2 as YFSETQ. CDR3 length: 15 amino acids. For the CDR3, the DNA is TGCGCCAGCAGCACGCCGGACAGCCTCACAGATACGCAGTATTTT. Translating it yields CASSTPDSLTDTQYF.

The chain is built from TRBV28 and TRBJ2-7; D is possibly TRBD1 or TRBD2 (5 bases each). This CDR3 is built from 14 residues. V shed 4 bases and J shed 4 bases, with 14 bases lying between them. Germline assignment: CDR1 MDHEN and CDR2 SYDVKM. The CDR3 bases are TGTGCCAGCAGTTCCCGGGGACCGAAATACGAGCAGTACTTC. Translation: CASSSRGPKYEQYF.

The chain combines TRBV20-1 with TRBJ1-2; D remains ambiguous. Trimming cost V 0 bases and J 6 bases, with 17 bases left between them. The CDR3 runs to 15 residues. Germline loops: CDR1 DFQATT, CDR2 SNEGSKA (reference sequence). As DNA, the CDR3 is TGCAGTGCTAGAGATATGGCCGGCACCGGGGATGGCTACACCTTC. This encodes CSARDMAGTGDGYTF.

The table lists this clonotype with a few counts. The rearrangement links TRBV27 to TRBJ2-3; D possibly corresponds to TRBD2 (6 bases). V lost 7 bases and J lost 3, with 17 bases in between. The CDR3 covers 15 residues. Germline V CDR1 and CDR2: MNHEY, SMNVEV (reference sequence). The CDR3 spells CASTWTRERTDTQYF. For the CDR3, the DNA is TGTGCCAGCACCTGGACCCGGGAGAGGACAGATACGCAGTATTTT.

This chain connects TRBV20-1 to TRBJ1-1, with D possibly matching TRBD1 (5 bases). Trimming stripped 6 bases from V and 4 bases from J, with 18 bases between. The CDR3 runs to 14 residues. Germline lookup yields CDR1 DFQATT and CDR2 SNEGSKA (reference sequence). The CDR3 loop is CSAASVGDFTEAFF. The DNA of the CDR3 is TGCAGTGCGGCCTCAGTGGGGGACTTCACTGAAGCTTTCTTT.

This chain links TRBV5-1 with TRBJ2-1, with no clear D. V lost 4 bases to trimming and J lost 8 bases, with 13 bases between them. The CDR3 has 13 residues. CDR1 and CDR2 from the germline V gene are SGHRS and YFSETQ. The chain's CDR3 is CASSPGGQHEQFF. In nucleotides, the CDR3 is TGCGCCAGCAGCCCCGGTGGTCAACATGAGCAGTTCTTC.

Only a few counts were recorded for this clonotype. The CDR3 nucleotides read TGCGCCAGCAGCTTGGTTGTCAGTGGGGGAAACATTCAGTACTTC. Protein product: CASSLVVSGGNIQYF. The chain is built from TRBV5-1 and TRBJ2-4; either TRBD1 or TRBD2 may fit D (5 bases each). V lost 0 bases, J lost 6 bases, and 13 bases lay in between. Germline V gene data show CDR1 as SGHRS and CDR2 as YFSETQ. The CDR3 runs to 15 residues. The variable domain in full, with the rest retrieved from reference TRBV5-1 and TRBJ2-4, is KAGVTQTPRYLIKTRGQQVTLSCSPISGHRSVSWYQQTPGQGLQFLFEYFSETQRNKGNFPGRFSGRQFSNSRSEMNVSTLELGDSALYLCASSLVVSGGNIQYFGAGTRLSVL.

In regard to this clonotype: The germline gene is not matched at one end of the junction; a read error may be the cause. This chain links TRBV20-1 with TRBJ1-2, with 7 bases aligning to TRBD1. Germline V gene data show CDR1 as DFQATT and CDR2 as SNEGSKA (reference sequence). The CDR3 sequence is 13 residues long. The CDR3 here is CSAWWEGAYDYTF. The CDR3 DNA sequence: TGCAGTGCTTGGTGGGAGGGGGCCTATGACTACACCTTC.

This chain uses TRBV3-1 with TRBJ2-5, with 8 positions matching TRBD2. Germline V CDR1 and CDR2: LGHDT, YNNKEL (reference sequence). V was pared by 3 bases and J by 11 bases, with 14 bases of the junction left unmatched. The CDR3 has 15 residues. CDR3 sequence: CASSHLLAEANEQYF. The CDR3 region has the DNA TGTGCCAGCAGCCATTTACTAGCGGAGGCCAATGAGCAGTACTTC.

This clonotype was seen only a few times. This chain links TRBV29-1 with TRBJ2-3, with D perhaps matching TRBD2 (5 bases). Germline-derived CDR1 and CDR2 are SQVTM and ANQGSEA. The germline V and J ends were trimmed by 6 bases and 0 bases, with 16 bases remaining between them. This CDR3 has 15 amino acids. In DNA form, the CDR3 reads TGCAGCGTCCCAGAAGGACTGTCTAGCACAGATACGCAGTATTTT. This sequence encodes CSVPEGLSSTDTQYF.

This clonotype was counted only a few times. The genes are TRBV12-3 or TRBV12-4 and TRBJ2-5, with D tentatively TRBD1 (6 bases). V lost 8 bases and J 3 bases, leaving 13 bases between the germline ends. CDR3 size: 13 residues. CDR3 sequence reads: CASGPDRKETQYF. As DNA, the CDR3 is TGTGCCAGCGGACCGGACAGAAAAGAGACCCAGTACTTC.

This clonotype was seen only a few times. The chain carries TRBV5-1 and TRBJ2-7; TRBD1 matches at 10 bases. Trimming at V came to 1 base and at J to 2 bases, leaving 3 bases not matched to a gene. This CDR3 is 15 amino acids long. The V gene's germline CDR1 is SGHRS and CDR2 YFSETQ. CDR3 nucleotide sequence: TGCGCCAGCAGCTTGTCGGACAGGGGGACCTACGAGCAGTACTTC. It is translated as CASSLSDRGTYEQYF.

Note on this clonotype: An end of the junction does not agree with germline; a read error may underlie this. The rearrangement joins TRBV28 to TRBJ2-3; D not resolved. Per the germline V gene, CDR1 is MDHEN and CDR2 is SYDVKM. There are 14 residues in the CDR3. DNA of the CDR3: TGTGCCAGCAGTGGATTGGAGTCAACAGATACGCGGTATTTT. Its protein product is CASSGLESTDTRYF.